A single sample gave rise to the 11 T cell receptor beta chains below, sequenced in a study of blood T cell repertoires in COVID-19. Using immunoSEQ multiplex PCR, the repertoire was profiled, and TCRdb retains in-frame clones only, with some absent. The sample lists hundreds of thousands of clones, 80% to 90% occurring once. The sequenced sample consisted of PBMCs or T cells enriched from blood (not recorded which). All receptors derive from a young man who had recovered from COVID-19.

This chain connects TRBV19 to TRBJ1-1; 9 positions match TRBD1. The V and J ends lost 7 bases and 0 bases, in that order; junction bases with no gene match: 6. The V gene's germline CDR1 is LNHDA and CDR2 SQIVND (reference sequence). The CDR3 extends over 15 amino acids. This CDR3 is CASKWTGAMNTEAFF. The CDR3 nucleotides read TGTGCCAGTAAGTGGACAGGGGCGATGAACACTGAAGCTTTCTTT. The full variable domain, completed using reference TRBV19 and TRBJ1-1, is DGGITQSPKYLFRKEGQNVTLSCEQNLNHDAMYWYRQDPGQGLRLIYYSQIVNDFQKGDIAEGYSVSREKKESFPLTVTSAQKNPTAFYLCASKWTGAMNTEAFFGQGTRLTVV.

This clone appeared once. The V call is TRBV18, the J call TRBJ1-6; D gene unclear. CDR1 is KGHSH, CDR2 LQKENI, per germline. The V and J ends lost 5 bases and 7 bases respectively, with 21 bases between them. This CDR3 is 17 amino acids long. In nucleotides, the CDR3 is TGTGCCAGCTCATATGACCCGAACCCCTCCAGGAATTCACCCCTCCACTTT. This encodes CASSYDPNPSRNSPLHF.

V and J are TRBV27 and TRBJ1-5; 8 positions match TRBD1. Germline CDR1 MNHEY, CDR2 SMNVEV (reference sequence). The junction had 5 bases not matched to a gene; V was cut back by 4 bases and J by 0 bases. The length of the CDR3 is 16 residues. CDR3 sequence reads: CASSYRDRFSNQPQHF. CDR3 nucleotides: TGTGCCAGCAGTTACCGGGACAGGTTTAGCAATCAGCCCCAGCATTTT.

The chain links TRBV24-1 to TRBJ1-4; D not resolved. V was trimmed by 6 bases and J by 8 bases, leaving 15 bases between them. Germline V gives CDR1 KGHDR, CDR2 SFDVKD. This CDR3 has 14 amino acids. CDR3 region: CATSSGATAEKLFF. The CDR3 DNA reads as TGTGCCACCAGTTCGGGAGCTACGGCCGAAAAACTGTTTTTT.

This chain joins TRBV11-2 and TRBJ1-2; D is perhaps TRBD1 (6 bases). This CDR3 contains 16 residues. V lost 7 bases to trimming and J lost 4 bases, with 22 bases between them. Germline CDR1 and CDR2: SGHAT and FQNNGV. This CDR3 reads CASNPSRGPSFYGYTF. The CDR3 coding sequence is TGTGCCAGCAACCCATCCAGGGGCCCAAGCTTCTATGGCTACACCTTC.

The rearrangement joins TRBV7-9 to TRBJ2-1; D may be TRBD1 (6 bases). The CDR3 is 17 amino acids. With 6 bases removed from V and 9 bases from J, the gap between germline ends came to 27 bases. Germline loops: CDR1 SEHNR, CDR2 FQNEAQ (reference sequence). This CDR3 reads CASRPGRGRGYNGEQFF. In nucleotides, the CDR3 is TGTGCCAGCAGGCCAGGTAGGGGCAGGGGATACAATGGTGAGCAGTTCTTC.

This clone was seen once. The rearrangement joins TRBV14 to TRBJ2-7, with a tentative D call TRBD1 (5 bases). CDR3 length equals 15 residues. The germline V gene encodes CDR1 SGHDN and CDR2 FVKESK. Trimming shortened V by 3 bases and J by 6 bases, and 18 bases separated the two germline ends. The CDR3: CASSHPKERGVEQYF. The CDR3 DNA reads TGTGCCAGCAGCCACCCCAAGGAAAGGGGTGTCGAGCAGTACTTC.

This clone came up once. The chain recombines TRBV25-1 with TRBJ2-7, with D hard to call. CDR1 is MGHDK and CDR2 is SYGVNS in the germline V gene. V was cut by 1 base and J by 4 bases, with 5 bases left in between. This CDR3 has 12 amino acids. CDR3 residues: CASSELSYEQYF. DNA for the CDR3: TGTGCCAGCAGTGAATTGAGTTACGAGCAGTACTTC.

The chain uses TRBV19 and TRBJ1-5; 7 nucleotides line up with TRBD1. This CDR3 is 14 amino acids long. Trimming removed 3 bases from V and 6 bases from J; junction bases left unmatched: 5. Germline loops: CDR1 LNHDA, CDR2 SQIVND (reference sequence). The CDR3 region has the DNA TGTGCCAGTAGTATTGGACAGGTCGTTCAGCCCCAGCATTTT. Translating it yields CASSIGQVVQPQHF. The full variable domain, rest sourced from reference TRBV19 and TRBJ1-5, is DGGITQSPKYLFRKEGQNVTLSCEQNLNHDAMYWYRQDPGQGLRLIYYSQIVNDFQKGDIAEGYSVSREKKESFPLTVTSAQKNPTAFYLCASSIGQVVQPQHFGDGTRLSIL.

DNA of the CDR3: TGTGCCAGCAGCCAGACTAGCGGTGCAGATACGCAGTATTTT. This gives the protein CASSQTSGADTQYF. The rearrangement links TRBV3-1 (or the pseudogene TRBV3-2) to TRBJ2-3; 9 positions agree with TRBD2. The germline V gene has CDR1 LGHDT and CDR2 YNNKEL (reference sequence). CDR3 length: 14 residues. V trimming: 3 bases; J trimming: 4 bases; junction bases outside the gene matches: 2.

This clone was seen a few times. The chain carries TRBV5-1 and TRBJ2-4, with 15 bases matching TRBD2. CDR3 length equals 16 residues. J lost 8 bases, V lost 5 bases, and 8 bases had no gene match. From germline, CDR1 is SGHRS and CDR2 YFSETQ. In DNA form, the CDR3 reads TGCGCCAGCAGTTCCGGACTAGCGGGAGGGCAGCACATTCAGTACTTC. Its translation is CASSSGLAGGQHIQYF.